The subject of this entry is one TCR beta chain. Authors' processing steps: Cell counts per sample came from amplifying reference gene primers. The data were produced by immunoSEQ multiplex PCR, yet TCRdb's version contains in-frame clones alone and is incomplete. The V and J calls and clone size come from that table; D and trimming were worked out from the DNA. The sample consists of a few hundred thousand clones, around nine tenths of them appearing once. J gave up 7 bases and V 5 bases, and 9 bases lay outside the gene matches. Germline V gene data show CDR1 as SGHTA and CDR2 as FQGTGA. The CDR3 spans 15 residues. These data belong to a study of blood T cell repertoires in COVID-19. Overall study context: Acute-phase and convalescent COVID-19 samples originated in the United States, Italy and Spain. The cDNA or gDNA used as material had been derived from T cells, B-cell-depleted T cells, or PBMCs.

The sequenced material came from peripheral blood. The gene calls are TRBV7-3 and TRBJ2-1, with TRBD2 identical over 9 bases. This clonotype originated in a man aged 40-49 years who had recovered from COVID-19. The CDR3 region is CASSRTSGLGNEQFF. In DNA form, the CDR3 reads TGTGCCAGCAGCCGAACTAGCGGGCTGGGGAATGAGCAGTTCTTC.